The clone carrying this TCR beta chain was detected a few times. Its antigen is not known. Between the trimmed V and J ends, which lost 0 bases and 6 bases, there was a span of 19 bases. CDR3 size: 16 residues. The germline V gene encodes CDR1 SQVTM and CDR2 ANQGSEA. TCRdb re-called the 5' RACE reads with MiXCR, one entry per CDR3 protein. The sample has 110,000 or so distinct CDR3 sequences, 15% to 20% seen once. The data are from a study of T-cell memory formation after mild COVID-19. General study results and limits: Mainly in CM and EM were contracting CD4+ clones; CD8+ were in EMRA.

The clonotype comes from a young man who had mild COVID-19 (a few samples of this study predate the infection). Cell type and time point are not known. Sequencing used PBMCs or a T cell subset sorted from them (not recorded which). The genes are TRBV29-1 and TRBJ2-3; D ambiguous. CDR3 amino acids: CSVEDEWSSLSDTQYF. CDR3 DNA: TGCAGCGTTGAAGATGAGTGGTCCTCCCTCAGCGATACGCAGTATTTT.